This T cell receptor (beta chain) was identified during a study of identical twins. cDNA molecules carried unique molecular identifiers, and template switching added a universal primer site. TCRdb redid the calling of the 5' RACE reads with MiXCR, one entry per CDR3 protein. The sample records about 260,000 distinct CDR3 sequences, roughly 7% being singletons. Whole-study results and caveats: Abundant cord blood beta clonotypes carried fewer insertions; memory repertoires showed none.

Only a few counts were recorded for this clonotype. Its cognate antigen is unknown. This CDR3 region has 17 residues. The germline V gene has CDR1 MGHDK and CDR2 SYGVNS. Trimming cost V 2 bases and J 3 bases; bases outside gene matches: 7. The data also belong to a second study, concerning yellow fever vaccine responses in identical twins. As that study records: Among the twins, the vaccine T cell response reportedly seemed partly convergent and partly personalized.

V gene TRBV25-1 combines with J gene TRBJ2-1; 10 positions agree with TRBD2. The origin of this receptor is a woman younger than 30 in good health. The specimen was memory (CD45RO+) T cells sorted from blood. CDR3 amino acids: CASSETSGTNFYNEQFF. CDR3 bases: TGTGCCAGCAGTGAAACTAGCGGGACCAACTTCTACAATGAGCAGTTCTTC.